This entry describes one TCR beta chain. What it binds is unknown. The TRB cDNA libraries were prepared by 5' RACE with UMI labels. TCRdb reprocessed the 5' RACE reads and reports one entry per CDR3 protein, with no DNA. In total, the table holds some 49,000 distinct CDR3 sequences. Germline CDR1 SGHTA, CDR2 FQGTGA. The CDR3 has 14 residues. The sample comes from a study of CXCR3-negative and CXCR3-positive naive CD8 T cells. Study-level results: Diversity proved comparably high across both naive subsets and much lower in memory CD8+ cells. Naive CXCR3-positive and CXCR3-negative cells shared similar TRBV-TRBJ usage, unlike memory cells.

Sequenced material: naive CXCR3- CD8+ T cells from blood. Noted subset: CD45RO-CCR7+CD27+CD95- naive CD8+ T cells lacking CXCR3 (TNR3-). J is TRBJ2-1 and V is TRBV7-3. The sequence came from a human donor in good health. Some clones in this sample may be carry-over from other donors' samples. CDR3 protein: CASSLSGEYNEQFF.